These T cell receptor beta chains were read from a single sample in a study of control samples from healthy donors and cancer patients. Sequenced by immunoSEQ multiplex PCR; TCRdb stores in-frame clones only, minus some. This sample has more than 95,000 clones; about 83% occur once, and the top ten carry around 14%. Sequencing input: blood. These receptors were collected from a woman in her 50s in good health. The CDR3 runs from the conserved cysteine through the conserved F or W. A D gene is named only where the DNA matches it firmly. For some rows the clone size is stated as once, few or many, or as a class when expanded; others skip it.

D | size | J | V | DNA | CDR3
NA | NA | TRBJ1-2 | TRBV19 | TGTGCCAGTAGTCCCCCGGGACGGATAGCTAACTATGGCTACACCTTC | CASSPPGRIANYGYTF
NA | NA | TRBJ1-1 | TRBV14 | TGTGCCAGCAGCCAGCAACAGGGTCAGTACACTGAAGCTTTCTTT | CASSQQQGQYTEAFF
NA | NA | TRBJ1-5 | TRBV30 | TGTGCCTGGAGTTTCACAGGGTTAGGGGATGGCAATCAGCCCCAGCATTTT | CAWSFTGLGDGNQPQHF
NA | NA | TRBJ2-7 | TRBV7-2 | TGTGCCAGCAGCCACGGACGCCTCTACGAGCAGTACTTC | CASSHGRLYEQYF
NA | few | TRBJ2-7 | TRBV28 | TGTGCCAGCAGTGTCCCGGTTGGGGGGAGCTACGAGCAGTACTTC | CASSVPVGGSYEQYF
NA | NA | TRBJ1-5 | TRBV4-1 | TGCGCCAGCAGCCTTTTAGGGGGCAATCAGCCCCAGCATTTT | CASSLLGGNQPQHF
TRBD2 | NA | TRBJ2-1 | TRBV19 | TGTGCCAGCAGGACTAGCGGATACAATGAGCAGTTCTTC | CASRTSGYNEQFF
NA | few | TRBJ2-7 | TRBV5-1 | TGCGCCAGCAGCTCAGGGGGGTACGAGCAGTACTTC | CASSSGGYEQYF
NA | NA | TRBJ1-5 | TRBV7-2 | TGTGCCAGCAGCTACCGGTCCGGGGGGATCAATCAGCCCCAGCATTTT | CASSYRSGGINQPQHF
TRBD1 | NA | TRBJ2-1 | TRBV5-6 | TGTGCCAGCACCTGGGACAGGGGATACAATGAGCAGTTCTTC | CASTWDRGYNEQFF
NA | NA | TRBJ1-4 | TRBV27 | TGTGCCAGCAAAGGGGACTTGGGGGAAAAACTGTTTTTT | CASKGDLGEKLFF
TRBD1 | NA | TRBJ1-2 | TRBV19 | TGTGCCAGTAGTATAGATAACAGGGGAGGAGGCTACACCTTC | CASSIDNRGGGYTF
NA | once | TRBJ1-1 | TRBV7-3 | TGTGCCAGCACCCCCCACAGGGCGAACACTGAAGCTTTCTTT | CASTPHRANTEAFF
TRBD1 | NA | TRBJ1-4 | TRBV29-1 | TGCAGCGTTTTCCGGGACAGGGGTGAAAAACTGTTTTTT | CSVFRDRGEKLFF
NA | NA | TRBJ2-1 | TRBV5-1 | TGCGCCAGCAGCTTGGGGACCCACCGGTTCCCTAGCTCCTACAATGAGCAGTTCTTC | CASSLGTHRFPSSYNEQFF
NA | NA | TRBJ1-3 | TRBV19 | TGTGCCAGTAGGCCCCCAAAGGGGATCGGGTACACCATATATTTT | CASRPPKGIGYTIYF
TRBD1 | NA | TRBJ1-1 | TRBV2 | TGTGCCAGCAGGGAAGACAGGGACCGTGAAGCTTTCTTT | CASREDRDREAFF
NA | NA | TRBJ2-3 | TRBV24-1 | TGTGCCACCAGTGATCCCGGGACCCACGGCACAGATACGCAGTATTTT | CATSDPGTHGTDTQYF
TRBD2 | NA | TRBJ2-5 | TRBV7-8 | TGTGCCAGCAGGTCCCTAGCGGGAGCAGAGACCCAGTACTTC | CASRSLAGAETQYF
TRBD1 | NA | TRBJ2-1 | TRBV9 | TGTGCCAGCAGCGACGGACAGGGCTCCTACAATGAGCAGTTCTTC | CASSDGQGSYNEQFF
TRBD1 | once | TRBJ1-1 | TRBV19 | TGTGCCAGTAGTATTGAGCCGGCAGGGGGTTCGATGAACACTGAAGCTTTCTTT | CASSIEPAGGSMNTEAFF
NA | few | TRBJ1-3 | TRBV29-1 | TGCAGCGCTGCCCTTTCCTCTGGAAACACCATATATTTT | CSAALSSGNTIYF
NA | NA | TRBJ1-1 | TRBV20-1 | TGCAGTGCTTACGACAACCCTGAAGCTTTCTTT | CSAYDNPEAFF
TRBD1 | NA | TRBJ2-7 | TRBV5-6 | TGTGCCAGCAGTAACCAGGGACAGGGTCTCCACGAGCAGTACTTC | CASSNQGQGLHEQYF
NA | NA | TRBJ2-1 | TRBV19 | TGTGCCAACACAACGGGACAACGATTATACAATGAGCAGTTCTTC | CANTTGQRLYNEQFF
NA | NA | TRBJ2-7 | TRBV21-1 | TGTGCCAGCAGCAAAAGGGGGGGACTAGCGGGAACGGCGTACTTC | CASSKRGGLAGTAYF
TRBD1 | once | TRBJ1-5 | TRBV20-1 | TGCAGTGCTAGATGGGGGGACAGGGCATACTTT | CSARWGDRAYF
NA | NA | TRBJ2-3 | TRBV6-6 | TGTGCCAGCAGTCCGGGCGGACCAGGGATCGCAGATACGCAGTATTTT | CASSPGGPGIADTQYF
TRBD2 | few | TRBJ2-3 | TRBV5-6 | TGTGCCAGCAGCTCGCAGACTAGCGGCACAGATACGCAGTATTTT | CASSSQTSGTDTQYF
NA | NA | TRBJ1-4 | TRBV29-1 | TGCAGCGTTGAAGGGGAGACTAATGAAAAACTGTTTTTT | CSVEGETNEKLFF
NA | once | TRBJ2-7 | TRBV21-1 | TGTGCCAGCTCCGACGGGACAGCAGACTACGAGCAGTACTTC | CASSDGTADYEQYF
TRBD1 | once | TRBJ1-1 | TRBV27 | TGTGCCAGCGCCCTATGGACAGGGGGCCCCACGGACCACCGCAGAAGGAACACTGAAGCTTTCTTT | CASALWTGGPTDHRRRNTEAFF
TRBD2 | NA | TRBJ2-1 | TRBV6-2/TRBV6-3 | TGTGCCAGCAGTTACAGAGAACTAGCGGGAGTTGAGCAGTTCTTC | CASSYRELAGVEQFF
NA | NA | TRBJ1-5 | TRBV6-2/TRBV6-3 | TGTGCCAGCAGTACACCAGTTCAGGGTAGCAATCAGCCCCAGCATTTT | CASSTPVQGSNQPQHF
TRBD1 | once | TRBJ1-5 | TRBV27 | TGTGCCAGCAGTCCGACAGGGATGGGTCAGCCCCAGCATTTT | CASSPTGMGQPQHF
NA | NA | TRBJ2-1 | TRBV11-2 | TGTGCCAGCAGCTTAGATAGGCGTTTTGAGCAGTTCTTC | CASSLDRRFEQFF
NA | NA | TRBJ1-2 | TRBV29-1 | TGCAGCGTTGAAGATCAATGGACTCTTGGCCACACCTTC | CSVEDQWTLGHTF
NA | NA | TRBJ1-5 | TRBV27 | TGTGCCAGCAGTTTACGTGGGCCAGGTGATAGCAATCAGCCCCAGCATTTT | CASSLRGPGDSNQPQHF
TRBD2 | NA | TRBJ2-3 | TRBV2 | TGTGCCAGCAGGACTAGCGTTAGCACAGATACGCAGTATTTT | CASRTSVSTDTQYF
TRBD1 | NA | TRBJ2-3 | TRBV7-9 | TGTGCCAGCAGCTTATTTTTCCCCGGACAGGGTAGGGCAGATACGCAGTATTTT | CASSLFFPGQGRADTQYF
NA | NA | TRBJ1-2 | TRBV7-9 | TGTGCCAGCAGCTTCGCAACAGCTCACCATCCCTATGGCTACACCTTC | CASSFATAHHPYGYTF
TRBD1 | NA | TRBJ2-7 | TRBV29-1 | TGCAGCGTTGCCGGGACAGGGAGCTCCTACGAGCAGTACTTC | CSVAGTGSSYEQYF
NA | once | TRBJ2-7 | TRBV5-6 | TGTGCCAGCAACCCCACCGGGACTCTCCACGAGCAGTACTTC | CASNPTGTLHEQYF
TRBD1 | NA | TRBJ2-2 | TRBV2 | TGTGCCAGAGGACAGGGTACCGGGGAGCTGTTTTTT | CARGQGTGELFF
NA | NA | TRBJ2-3 | TRBV20-1 | TGCAGTGCACCCAGAGGGTATTTT | CSAPRGYF
TRBD1 | NA | TRBJ1-1 | TRBV11-3 | TGTGCCAGCAGCTTAGAGGGACAGGGGATTGGGAAGAACACTGAAGCTTTCTTT | CASSLEGQGIGKNTEAFF
NA | NA | TRBJ1-2 | TRBV27 | TGTGCCAGCAGTTTATCGACGGACCCACCGCGTGGCTACACCTTC | CASSLSTDPPRGYTF
TRBD1 | many | TRBJ1-2 | TRBV7-9 | TGTGCCAGCAGCACAGGGGGCTATGGCTACACCTTC | CASSTGGYGYTF
TRBD1 | once | TRBJ1-4 | TRBV4-3 | TGCGCCAGCAGCCAAGATCCTGGACAGGGTGAAAAACTGTTTTTT | CASSQDPGQGEKLFF
TRBD2 | NA | TRBJ2-3 | TRBV5-1 | TGCGCCAGCAGCACTGGACTAGCGGGAGAGACAGATACGCAGTATTTT | CASSTGLAGETDTQYF
NA | NA | TRBJ1-3 | TRBV29-1 | TGCAGCGTTGCGGGGAAAACATCTGGAAACACCATATATTTT | CSVAGKTSGNTIYF
NA | NA | TRBJ2-1 | TRBV6-4 | TGTGCCAGCAGGCCGAGGGACTCCATGAATGAGCAGTTCTTC | CASRPRDSMNEQFF